This T cell receptor beta chain was sequenced in a study of blood T cell repertoires in COVID-19. CDR1 SGHRS and CDR2 YFSETQ come from the germline V gene. This CDR3 is built from 14 residues. The V end lost 6 bases, the J end lost 0 bases, and 12 bases lay between the germline ends. Per the original data handling: Quantification of nucleated cells was approximated via reference gene primer amplification. Using immunoSEQ multiplex PCR, the repertoire was profiled, and TCRdb retains in-frame clones only, with some absent. From that table come the V and J calls and clone size; the DNA was used to work out D and trimming. Among fewer than 450,000 clones listed, about 91% were seen once.

The sequenced sample consisted of peripheral blood. V gene TRBV5-1 combines with J gene TRBJ1-1; no clear D. The source of this sequence is a woman between 45 and 65 years old with COVID-19, enrolled during active disease. The CDR3 sequence: CASNPYGVNTEAFF. CDR3 coding DNA: TGCGCCAGCAACCCCTACGGAGTGAACACTGAAGCTTTCTTT.